These 30 T cell receptor beta chains originate from one sample sequenced in a study of blood T cells in healthy people across ages. Primers used in a second PCR of about 6 to 12 cycles were a sample-barcoded 5' primer and a J-beta primer mix. One entry per CDR3 protein, called by TCRdb with MiXCR from the 5' RACE reads. The repertoire holds about 1.1 million distinct CDR3 sequences, with 35% to 40% as singletons. Source material: blood. The receptors derive from a man younger than 30 in good health.

This rearrangement joins TRBV18 to TRBJ2-1; D not resolved. The CDR3 length is 13 residues. From germline, CDR1 is KGHSH and CDR2 LQKENI. Trimming took off 3 bases at V and 3 bases at J, with 6 bases between the two ends. The CDR3 here is CASSPRNYNEQFF. In nucleotides, the CDR3 is TGTGCCAGCTCACCTCGTAACTACAATGAGCAGTTCTTC.

The chain uses TRBV5-6 and TRBJ1-4; TRBD1 aligns across 8 bases. V shed 2 bases and J 6 bases; nucleotides not matched to a gene: 9. Germline V CDR1 and CDR2: SGHDT, YYEEEE. The CDR3 runs 16 residues. The CDR3 here is CASSLRVTGADEKLFF. The CDR3 coding sequence is TGTGCCAGCAGCTTACGAGTGACAGGGGCTGATGAAAAACTGTTTTTT.

CDR3 amino acids: CASSPRGVPTVTEAFF. For the CDR3, the DNA is TGCGCCAGCAGCCCCCGAGGGGTACCGACGGTCACTGAAGCTTTCTTT. The V and J genes are TRBV5-1 and TRBJ1-1, with a possible D match to TRBD1 (5 bases). The CDR3 loop spans 16 amino acids. Germline loops: CDR1 SGHRS, CDR2 YFSETQ. V gave up 4 bases and J gave up 4 bases, with 20 bases separating them. The whole variable domain, filled in from reference TRBV5-1 and TRBJ1-1, reads KAGVTQTPRYLIKTRGQQVTLSCSPISGHRSVSWYQQTPGQGLQFLFEYFSETQRNKGNFPGRFSGRQFSNSRSEMNVSTLELGDSALYLCASSPRGVPTVTEAFFGQGTRLTVV.

This rearrangement joins TRBV12-3 or TRBV12-4 to TRBJ2-3, with a tentative D call TRBD2 (5 bases). Trimming took 6 bases from V and 4 from J, leaving 14 bases between them. The CDR3 loop spans 14 amino acids. DNA of the CDR3: TGTGCCAGCAGGAGTAGCGTGTTGGCAGATACGCAGTATTTT. It translates to CASRSSVLADTQYF.

This clonotype was observed at least ten times. The chain joins TRBV7-6 to TRBJ1-2; D gene ambiguous. V was cut by 1 base and J by 2 bases, with 5 bases left in between. CDR1 SGHVS and CDR2 FNYEAQ come from the germline V gene. CDR3 length: 13 amino acids. The CDR3 DNA reads TGTGCCAGCAGCTTAGAACAGAACTATGGCTACACCTTC. This gives the protein CASSLEQNYGYTF. The full variable domain, rest sourced from reference TRBV7-6 and TRBJ1-2, is GAGVSQSPRYKVTKRGQDVALRCDPISGHVSLYWYRQALGQGPEFLTYFNYEAQQDKSGLPNDRFSAERPEGSISTLTIQRTEQRDSAMYRCASSLEQNYGYTFGSGTRLTVV.

This clonotype was detected a few times. CDR3 protein: CASAQVSLSYEQYF. The DNA for the CDR3 is TGTGCCAGCGCCCAGGTCTCACTCTCCTACGAGCAGTACTTC. J is TRBJ2-7 and V is TRBV2; D gene ambiguous. The CDR3 sequence is 14 residues long. Per germline, CDR1 SNHLY and CDR2 FYNNEI. The V and J ends lost 8 bases and 0 bases respectively, with 14 bases between them.

The sample holds a few counts of this clonotype. The V call is TRBV20-1, the J call TRBJ2-1; perhaps D is TRBD1 or TRBD2 (5 bases each). The end of the DNA is better explained by TRBJ2-7, so the J call may be wrong. CDR1 is DFQATT, CDR2 SNEGSKA, per germline (reference sequence). This CDR3 comprises 17 residues. The DNA of the CDR3 is TGCAGTGCTAGAGCCGAAGATGGGGGTGACACCTACAATGAGCAGTACTTC. Protein product: CSARAEDGGDTYNEQYF.

This clonotype has just a few counts. The chain links TRBV20-1 to TRBJ1-5; D remains ambiguous. V was shortened by 1 base and J by 4 bases, with 11 bases between the two germline ends. CDR3 length: 14 amino acids. Germline loops: CDR1 DFQATT, CDR2 SNEGSKA (reference sequence). CDR3 region: CSARVPSGNQPQHF. The CDR3 nucleotides read TGCAGTGCTAGAGTGCCGTCGGGGAATCAGCCCCAGCATTTT.

With respect to this clonotype: Since a much larger clone is just one base distant, this may be a read error. The V gene is TRBV29-1, the J gene TRBJ1-2; D unresolved. Per germline, CDR1 SQVTM and CDR2 ANQGSEA. This CDR3 comprises 12 residues. V was clipped by 5 bases and J by 9 bases, with 16 bases between them. CDR3 in amino acids: CSVPDGEKSYTF. CDR3 coding DNA: TGCAGCGTTCCTGACGGGGAAAAGAGCTACACCTTC.

The chain links TRBV6-6 to TRBJ2-1; D unclear. The germline gives CDR1 MNHNY, CDR2 SVGAGI (reference sequence). This CDR3 is built from 13 residues. V was pared by 2 bases and J by 10 bases, with 12 bases between. The CDR3 reads CASSYGQTYEQFF. CDR3 in DNA: TGTGCCAGCAGTTACGGGCAGACCTACGAGCAGTTCTTC.

The table lists this clonotype with a few counts. The chain carries TRBV20-1 and TRBJ1-1; D call uncertain. This CDR3 spans 15 amino acids. In germline, CDR1 is DFQATT, CDR2 SNEGSKA (reference sequence). V lost 3 bases to trimming and J lost 1 base, with 15 bases between them. CDR3 protein: CSASPRRARNTEAFF. For the CDR3, the DNA is TGCAGTGCTAGCCCCCGCCGGGCCAGGAACACTGAAGCTTTCTTT.

V usage is TRBV6-5 and J usage is TRBJ1-3; no clear D. The CDR3 runs to 12 residues. In germline, CDR1 is MNHEY, CDR2 SVGAGI. V lost 6 bases and J 4 bases, leaving 7 bases between the germline ends. CDR3 region: CASSTNGNTIYF. The DNA of the CDR3 is TGTGCCAGCAGCACCAACGGAAACACCATATATTTT.

This chain uses TRBV7-9 with TRBJ2-7; D is unresolved. The germline gives CDR1 SEHNR, CDR2 FQNEAQ (reference sequence). The CDR3 is made up of 12 amino acids. V lost 4 bases to trimming and J lost 7 bases, with 11 bases between them. The CDR3 loop reads CASSSSLPEQYF. CDR3 DNA: TGTGCCAGCAGCTCGAGTCTTCCTGAGCAGTACTTC.

With regard to this clonotype: Since a much larger clone is just one base distant, this may be a read error. The chain has TRBV27 and TRBJ2-4, with D perhaps being TRBD1 or TRBD2 (5 bases each). The J call may be wrong; the DNA end is better matched by TRBJ2-5. This CDR3 comprises 15 residues. Per the germline V gene, CDR1 is MNHEY and CDR2 is SMNVEV (reference sequence). CDR3 sequence: CASSTIGGPTETQYF. Here the CDR3 DNA reads TGTGCCAGCAGTACTATTGGGGGTCCAACGGAGACCCAGTACTTC.

The chain combines TRBV20-1 with TRBJ2-1; 10 bases are a match to TRBD2. The germline CDR1 and CDR2 sequences are DFQATT and SNEGSKA (reference sequence). Unmatched junction bases numbered 10, after V lost 5 bases and J lost 6 bases. This CDR3 has 15 residues. The CDR3 reads CSAGPPGLAPNEQFF. The CDR3 DNA follows: TGCAGTGCTGGCCCGCCGGGACTAGCGCCCAATGAGCAGTTCTTC.

This rearrangement joins TRBV4-3 to TRBJ2-3, with TRBD2 matching over 15 bases. This CDR3 is built from 17 residues. Germline V gene sequence: CDR1 LGHNA, CDR2 YSLEER. Trimming at V came to 4 bases and at J to 1 base, leaving 3 bases not matched to a gene. The CDR3 loop is CASSPRTSGRGTDTQYF. CDR3 DNA sequence: TGCGCCAGCAGCCCCCGGACTAGCGGGAGGGGCACAGATACGCAGTATTTT.

This clonotype was seen only a few times. The chain links TRBV9 to TRBJ2-1; weak D call: TRBD2 (5 bases). The V and J ends lost 4 bases and 1 base respectively, with 12 bases between them. Germline CDR1 SGDLS, CDR2 YYNGEE. The CDR3 is made up of 15 amino acids. CDR3 sequence: CASSSRESSYNEQFF. The CDR3 DNA reads as TGTGCCAGCAGCTCCCGGGAATCATCCTACAATGAGCAGTTCTTC.

This clonotype was detected a few times. The rearrangement links TRBV5-6 to TRBJ1-4; D is ambiguous. Germline V gene sequence: CDR1 SGHDT, CDR2 YYEEEE. Deletions cut 6 bases from V and 7 bases from J, with 13 bases between. CDR3 length equals 13 residues. This CDR3 is CASTPWGSEKLFF. The DNA of the CDR3 is TGTGCCAGCACCCCCTGGGGTAGTGAAAAACTGTTTTTT.

This clonotype came up a few times. V gene TRBV4-2 combines with J gene TRBJ1-2, with D unresolved. V was trimmed by 1 base and J by 0 bases, leaving 9 bases between them. There are 15 residues in the CDR3. CDR1 is LGHNA and CDR2 is YNFKEQ in the germline V gene. CDR3 loop: CASSQVLPANYGYTF. CDR3 DNA sequence: TGTGCCAGCAGCCAAGTCCTACCAGCTAACTATGGCTACACCTTC.

The chain employs TRBV20-1 and TRBJ2-7, with 7 nucleotides matching TRBD1. After removal of 0 bases from V and 2 bases from J, the junction contained 4 bases not matched to a gene. The CDR3 has 14 amino acids. CDR1 and CDR2 (germline): DFQATT, SNEGSKA (reference sequence). The CDR3 spells CSARDHRGPYEQYF. CDR3 nucleotide sequence: TGCAGTGCTAGAGATCACAGGGGCCCCTACGAGCAGTACTTC.

The sample holds a few counts of this clonotype. The V gene is TRBV18, the J gene TRBJ2-5; possible D gene TRBD1, 6 bases. V lost 2 bases to trimming and J lost 2 bases, with 9 bases between them. Looked up from germline, CDR1 is KGHSH and CDR2 is LQKENI. CDR3 length equals 14 residues. CDR3 sequence reads: CASSPNREQETQYF. The CDR3 DNA is TGTGCCAGCTCACCAAACAGGGAGCAAGAGACCCAGTACTTC. Filled out from reference TRBV18 and TRBJ2-5, the complete variable domain reads NAGVMQNPRHLVRRRGQEARLRCSPMKGHSHVYWYRQLPEEGLKFMVYLQKENIIDESGMPKERFSAEFPKEGPSILRIQQVVRGDSAAYFCASSPNREQETQYFGPGTRLLVL.

The genes are TRBV6-6 and TRBJ1-2, with D possibly matching TRBD1 (5 bases). Germline CDR1 MNHNY, CDR2 SVGAGI (reference sequence). CDR3 length: 16 residues. V dropped 5 bases and J dropped 6 bases, with 22 bases sitting between them. The chain's CDR3 is CASSNPEGGVDDGYTF. The DNA for the CDR3 is TGTGCCAGCAGTAACCCCGAGGGAGGGGTTGACGATGGCTACACCTTC.

The chain is built from TRBV12-3 or TRBV12-4 and TRBJ2-2, with D perhaps being TRBD1 or TRBD2 (5 bases each). The CDR3 is 17 residues long. The V end lost 3 bases, the J end lost 0 bases, and 14 bases lay between the germline ends. The CDR3 DNA sequence: TGTGCCAGCAGTTTCCCCGGGACGCCCGCGAACACCGGGGAGCTGTTTTTT. Translating gives CASSFPGTPANTGELFF.

V gene TRBV7-8 combines with J gene TRBJ2-1, with D tentatively TRBD2 (6 bases). The V gene lost 4 bases and the J gene lost 8 bases, with 18 bases spanning the gap. The CDR3 runs 15 residues. Germline CDR1 and CDR2: SGHVS and FQNEAQ. The DNA for the CDR3 is TGTGCCAGCAGCTCGACTAGTAACCCAACCGATGAGCAGTTCTTC. This codes for CASSSTSNPTDEQFF.

As regards this clonotype: A much larger clone sits a single nucleotide away, making a read error possible. V is TRBV20-1 and J is TRBJ2-7; TRBD2 matches 9 bases. The CDR3 runs to 14 residues. The germline CDR1 and CDR2 sequences are DFQATT and SNEGSKA (reference sequence). The CDR3 DNA is TGCTGTGCTAGAGAAGCGGGGGGCACCTACGAGCAGTACTTC. Encoded protein: CCAREAGGTYEQYF.

This clonotype was detected a few times. The chain joins TRBV12-3 or TRBV12-4 to TRBJ1-2; D remains ambiguous. The V and J ends lost 1 base and 8 bases respectively, with 11 bases between them. The CDR3 runs to 13 residues. In DNA form, the CDR3 reads TGTGCCAGCAGTTTAGGGGAGAGCGAGGGCTACACCTTC. Amino acid sequence: CASSLGESEGYTF.

This clonotype appeared a single time. The chain uses TRBV11-2 and TRBJ2-5, with D unclear. The CDR3 loop spans 13 amino acids. Germline loops: CDR1 SGHAT, CDR2 FQNNGV. V dropped 5 bases and J dropped 4 bases, with 11 bases sitting between them. The CDR3 DNA sequence: TGTGCCAGCAGCCGCCTGGGGTTAGAGACCCAGTACTTC. This encodes CASSRLGLETQYF. Full variable domain (missing parts from reference TRBV11-2 and TRBJ2-5): EAGVAQSPRYKIIEKRQSVAFWCNPISGHATLYWYQQILGQGPKLLIQFQNNGVVDDSQLPKDRFSAERLKGVDSTLKIQPAKLEDSAVYLCASSRLGLETQYFGPGTRLLVL.

This chain uses TRBV6-6 with TRBJ1-6; the match to TRBD1 covers 7 bases. There are 17 residues in the CDR3. Germline assignment: CDR1 MNHNY and CDR2 SVGAGI (reference sequence). V was clipped by 4 bases and J by 5 bases; unmatched bases: 11. In DNA form, the CDR3 reads TGTGCCAGCAGTTCTAGCGAAACAGGGGAGGATAATTCACCCCTCCACTTT. Translated: CASSSSETGEDNSPLHF.

V is TRBV12-3 or TRBV12-4 and J is TRBJ1-1; a weak D match, TRBD1 (5 bases). CDR3 size: 11 residues. Trimming removed 1 base at V and 11 bases at J, with 8 bases between. CDR3 amino acids: CASSLGGDAFF. The DNA for the CDR3 is TGTGCCAGCAGTTTAGGGGGCGATGCTTTCTTT.

This chain links TRBV18 with TRBJ2-5, with 7 bases that match TRBD1. The germline V gene has CDR1 KGHSH and CDR2 LQKENI. Trimming at V came to 8 bases and at J to 2 bases, leaving 5 bases not matched to a gene. CDR3 length: 13 residues. The CDR3 region has the DNA TGTGCCAGCCCCGGGACAGAGCAAGAGACCCAGTACTTC. This translates into CASPGTEQETQYF.